A selection of T cell receptor beta chains follows, all from one sample in a study of blood T cell repertoires in COVID-19. TCRdb's table, derived via immunoSEQ multiplex PCR, lists solely in-frame clones and lacks some. The sample lists approximately 200,000 clones, over 75% occurring once. The specimen sequenced was peripheral blood. These receptors all stem from a man in his sixties with acute or convalescent COVID-19. Each CDR3 is given with its conserved first and last residue. The D gene is left open where the match is weak. Some rows have no size entry. The others give once, few or many, or a class for an expanded clone.

cdr3_length d_call j_call v_call clone_size cdr3_nt cdr3_aa
15 TRBD2 TRBJ2-5 TRBV10-3 NA TGTGCCATCAGAACCGGGACTAGCGGTCAAGAGACCCAGTACTTC CAIRTGTSGQETQYF
16 NA TRBJ1-4 TRBV10-3 once TGTGCCATCAGTGAGGGCAGGGGTGCAACTAATGAAAAACTGTTTTTT CAISEGRGATNEKLFF
16 NA TRBJ2-2 TRBV28 NA TGTGCCGCGGGGGCCTTGGGGGCGGCGAACACCGGGGAGCTGTTTTTT CAAGALGAANTGELFF
14 NA TRBJ2-7 TRBV28 NA TGTGCCAGCAACCCCCCCGGACAGCCCTACGAGCAGTACTTC CASNPPGQPYEQYF
18 TRBD1 TRBJ1-5 TRBV28 NA TGTGCCAGCAGTTTTGGGACAGATACCCTTTATAGCAATCAGCCCCAGCATTTT CASSFGTDTLYSNQPQHF
13 TRBD1 TRBJ1-2 TRBV3-1/TRBV3-2 NA TGTGCCAGCAGCCAGACAGGGAACCATGGCTACACCTTC CASSQTGNHGYTF
13 NA TRBJ1-5 TRBV10-3 few TGTGCCATCAGTGATCAGATGAATCAGCCCCAGCATTTT CAISDQMNQPQHF
14 TRBD1 TRBJ2-2 TRBV5-1 NA TGCGCCAGCGGGGGACAGGGGTCCACCGGGGAGCTGTTTTTT CASGGQGSTGELFF
14 NA TRBJ2-7 TRBV2 NA TGTGCCAGCAGTGGTAGCGGCGGGACCTACGAGCAGTACTTC CASSGSGGTYEQYF
15 NA TRBJ1-1 TRBV6-2/TRBV6-3 NA TGTGCCAGCAGTTACTCGCGGGGGGGAATCACTGAAGCTTTCTTT CASSYSRGGITEAFF
14 NA TRBJ2-4 TRBV27 NA TGTGCCAGCAGTTTTAAACGGGAGTTAAACATTCAGTACTTC CASSFKRELNIQYF
15 NA TRBJ1-5 TRBV27 NA TGTGCCAGCAGTCAAAGCACGTATAGCAATCAGCCCCAGCATTTT CASSQSTYSNQPQHF
15 TRBD1 TRBJ2-7 TRBV4-2 NA TGTGCCAGCAGCCAAGCCGGGACAGGGGACCACGAGCAGTACTTC CASSQAGTGDHEQYF
17 TRBD2 TRBJ2-1 TRBV28 NA TGTGCCAGCAGAACTAGCGGGAGGCGGAGCTCCTACAATGAGCAGTTCTTC CASRTSGRRSSYNEQFF
15 NA TRBJ2-3 TRBV6-5 NA TGTGCCAGCAGTTACGAGGGAAGAGGGACAGATACGCAGTATTTT CASSYEGRGTDTQYF
17 TRBD2 TRBJ2-7 TRBV2 NA TGTGCCAGCAGGGGACCGGGACTAGCCCTAACGGGGGCCGAGCAGTACTTC CASRGPGLALTGAEQYF
16 TRBD1 TRBJ1-6 TRBV5-5 NA TGTGCCAGCAGCTTGCAAACAGGGGGGATAGGTGGCCCCCTCCACTTT CASSLQTGGIGGPLHF
18 TRBD2 TRBJ2-4 TRBV7-2 NA TGTGCCAGCAGCTTAGTAGGGGGACTAGCGGGAAAAGAAAACATTCAGTACTTC CASSLVGGLAGKENIQYF
12 NA TRBJ1-4 TRBV27 NA TGTGCCAGCAGCCTGAACCGGGAAAAACTGTTTTTT CASSLNREKLFF
15 NA TRBJ2-3 TRBV28 NA TGTGCCAGCAGTTCTGGACAGTTTAGCACAGATACGCAGTATTTT CASSSGQFSTDTQYF
10 NA TRBJ1-2 TRBV7-3 few TGTGCCAGCATAGGACAAGGCTACACCTTC CASIGQGYTF
15 NA TRBJ1-1 TRBV5-1 once TGCGCCAGCAGCGTAGCCCATAGCCTGAACACTGAAGCTTTCTTT CASSVAHSLNTEAFF
15 NA TRBJ2-1 TRBV27 NA TGTGCCAGCAGTTTTAAGGACCGGGAAACGGATGAGCAGTTCTTC CASSFKDRETDEQFF
14 NA TRBJ2-3 TRBV6-4 NA TGTGCCAGCAGGAGAGAGGCTAACACAGATACGCAGTATTTT CASRREANTDTQYF
16 NA TRBJ1-6 TRBV7-2 NA TGTGCCAGCAGCTTAGTCTTATTCTCCTATAATTCACCCCTCCACTTT CASSLVLFSYNSPLHF
14 TRBD2 TRBJ2-3 TRBV7-2 NA TGTGCCAGCAGCCCACTAGCGGGCACAGATACGCAGTATTTT CASSPLAGTDTQYF
17 TRBD1 TRBJ2-3 TRBV7-9 NA TGTGCCAGCAGCTTTAGGGGGACAGGGGGAAGCACAGATACGCAGTATTTT CASSFRGTGGSTDTQYF
14 NA TRBJ2-5 TRBV5-8 NA TGTGCCAGCAGCTTGAAGGGAGCTGAAGAGACCCAGTACTTC CASSLKGAEETQYF
13 NA TRBJ1-1 TRBV2 NA TGTGCCAGCGTGCGAGACAGGAACACTGAAGCTTTCTTT CASVRDRNTEAFF
13 NA TRBJ2-5 TRBV5-6 NA TGTGCCAGCAGCTTGGTACAGCAAGAGACCCAGTACTTC CASSLVQQETQYF
16 NA TRBJ1-6 TRBV7-2 NA TGTGCCAGCAGCGGAGTCGCACCAGTTAGGCGTTCACCCCTCCACTTT CASSGVAPVRRSPLHF
14 NA TRBJ2-7 TRBV7-2 NA TGTGCCAGCAGCTTACAAGCGGCTATCCGCGAGCAGTACTTC CASSLQAAIREQYF
15 NA TRBJ2-7 TRBV7-2 NA TGTGCCAGCAGCTTAGCGCAGTTGGTTCTCTCGGAGCAGTACTTC CASSLAQLVLSEQYF
13 NA TRBJ2-7 TRBV10-3 NA TGTGCCATCAGTGGACAGGGAGGATACGAGCAGTACTTC CAISGQGGYEQYF